Shown below are 8 T cell receptor beta chains from a single sample sequenced in a study of blood T cell repertoires in COVID-19. This table comes from immunoSEQ multiplex PCR, and its TCRdb copy is limited to in-frame clones, with some not included. This repertoire shows around 250,000 clones, roughly 88% found once; its top ten account for 1.9%. The source material was PBMCs or T cells enriched from blood (not recorded which). Every receptor here comes from a woman in her forties or fifties who had recovered from COVID-19.

This clone appeared many times. The chain joins TRBV6-2 or TRBV6-3 to TRBJ2-2; TRBD1 is a possible D gene (6 bases). The V gene's germline CDR1 is MNHEY and CDR2 SVGEGT. The V gene lost 0 bases and the J gene lost 6 bases, with 14 bases spanning the gap. The CDR3 covers 16 residues. DNA of the CDR3: TGTGCCAGCAGTTACTCGAAAAAGGGGGTCCCCGGGGAGCTGTTTTTT. Residues: CASSYSKKGVPGELFF.

The rearrangement joins TRBV9 to TRBJ2-5, with 9 bases that match TRBD1. The CDR3 contains 16 residues. With V trimmed by 1 base and J by 5 bases, 9 bases remained unmatched. CDR1 is SGDLS and CDR2 is YYNGEE in the germline V gene. Here the CDR3 reads CASSVFEGQGVETQYF. In DNA form, the CDR3 reads TGTGCCAGCAGCGTATTTGAGGGACAGGGAGTCGAGACCCAGTACTTC. The full variable domain, completed using reference TRBV9 and TRBJ2-5, is DSGVTQTPKHLITATGQRVTLRCSPRSGDLSVYWYQQSLDQGLQFLIQYYNGEERAKGNILERFSAQQFPDLHSELNLSSLELGDSALYFCASSVFEGQGVETQYFGPGTRLLVL.

This chain uses TRBV5-1 with TRBJ2-1; D remains ambiguous. The CDR3 totals 14 residues. Germline assignment: CDR1 SGHRS and CDR2 YFSETQ. Deletions cut 5 bases from V and 5 bases from J, with 14 bases between. This chain's CDR3 is CASRVRTENNEQFF. The CDR3 nucleotides are TGCGCCAGCAGGGTGAGAACTGAGAACAATGAGCAGTTCTTC.

The V and J genes are TRBV3-1 (or the pseudogene TRBV3-2) and TRBJ1-1, with D maybe TRBD1 (6 bases). Per the germline V gene, CDR1 is LGHDT and CDR2 is YNNKEL (reference sequence). The CDR3 has 15 amino acids. The V end lost 4 bases, the J end lost 4 bases, and 16 bases lay between the germline ends. CDR3 DNA sequence: TGTGCCAGCAGCCCAAATTTTGGGACACTCACTGAAGCTTTCTTT. Translating gives CASSPNFGTLTEAFF.

This chain links TRBV10-3 with TRBJ1-3; D is unresolved. The CDR3 contains 14 residues. Germline CDR1 and CDR2: ENHRY and SYGVKD. V lost 11 bases and J lost 0, with 14 bases in between. CDR3 DNA sequence: TGTGCCTCGTCCAATTGGAGCTCTGGAAACACCATATATTTT. It translates to CASSNWSSGNTIYF.

Here the CDR3 DNA reads TGTGCCAGCAGCACAAGGGGGGGGTGGGCCTATGGCTACACCTTC. Translated: CASSTRGGWAYGYTF. The rearrangement uses TRBV27 and TRBJ1-2, with D possibly matching TRBD1 (6 bases). Germline V gene data show CDR1 as MNHEY and CDR2 as SMNVEV (reference sequence). The CDR3 covers 15 residues. Deletions cut 6 bases from V and 4 bases from J, with 18 bases between.

The sample holds one count of this clone. V gene TRBV28 combines with J gene TRBJ2-7; D might be TRBD2 (6 bases). Trimming removed 2 bases at V and 3 bases at J, with 14 bases between. CDR1 and CDR2 (germline): MDHEN, SYDVKM. This CDR3 comprises 15 residues. The CDR3 DNA reads TGTGCCAGCAGTTTAGGAGTAGCGGAACTCTACGAGCAGTACTTC. Translating it yields CASSLGVAELYEQYF.

This clone was counted only a few times. The chain is built from TRBV29-1 and TRBJ2-2; a weak D match, TRBD1 (6 bases). Trimming removed 6 bases from V and 6 bases from J, with 11 bases in between. The germline CDR1 and CDR2 sequences are SQVTM and ANQGSEA. The CDR3 contains 12 residues. The CDR3 nucleotides are TGCAGCGTGGGGTGGACAGCCGGGGAGCTGTTTTTT. Translating gives CSVGWTAGELFF.